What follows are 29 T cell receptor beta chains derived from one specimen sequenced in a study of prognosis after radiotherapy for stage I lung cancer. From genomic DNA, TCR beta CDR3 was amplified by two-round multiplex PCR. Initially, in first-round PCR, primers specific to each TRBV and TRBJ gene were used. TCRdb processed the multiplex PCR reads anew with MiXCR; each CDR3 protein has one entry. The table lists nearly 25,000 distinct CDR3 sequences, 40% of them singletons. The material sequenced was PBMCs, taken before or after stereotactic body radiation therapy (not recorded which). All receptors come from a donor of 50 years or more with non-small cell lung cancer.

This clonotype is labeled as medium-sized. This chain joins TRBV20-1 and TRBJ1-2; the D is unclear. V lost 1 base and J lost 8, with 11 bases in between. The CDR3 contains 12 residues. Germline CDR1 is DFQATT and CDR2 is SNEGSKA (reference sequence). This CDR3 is CSARVVAVGYTF. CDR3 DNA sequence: TGCAGTGCTAGAGTCGTCGCAGTCGGCTACACCTTC.

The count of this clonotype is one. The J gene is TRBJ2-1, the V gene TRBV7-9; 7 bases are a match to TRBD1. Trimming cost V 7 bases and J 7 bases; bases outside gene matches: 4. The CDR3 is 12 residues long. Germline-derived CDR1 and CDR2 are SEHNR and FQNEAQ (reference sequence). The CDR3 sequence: CASIRGRNEQFF. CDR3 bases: TGTGCCAGCATTAGGGGGCGGAATGAGCAGTTCTTC.

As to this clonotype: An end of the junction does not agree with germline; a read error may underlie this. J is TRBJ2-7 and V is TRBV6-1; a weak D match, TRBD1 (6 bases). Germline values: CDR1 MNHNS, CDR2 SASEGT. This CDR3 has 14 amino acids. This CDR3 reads CSSSRDTTPRWQYF. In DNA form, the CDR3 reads TGTTCCAGCAGTAGGGACACCACACCGAGGTGGCAGTACTTC.

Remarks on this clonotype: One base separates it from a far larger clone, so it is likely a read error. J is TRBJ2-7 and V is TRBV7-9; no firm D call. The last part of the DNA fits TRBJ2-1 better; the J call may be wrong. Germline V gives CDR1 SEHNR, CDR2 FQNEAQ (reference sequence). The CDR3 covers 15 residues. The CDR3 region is CASSFVGSSVNEQFF. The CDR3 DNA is TGTGCCAGCAGCTTCGTGGGATCGTCCGTAAATGAGCAGTTCTTC.

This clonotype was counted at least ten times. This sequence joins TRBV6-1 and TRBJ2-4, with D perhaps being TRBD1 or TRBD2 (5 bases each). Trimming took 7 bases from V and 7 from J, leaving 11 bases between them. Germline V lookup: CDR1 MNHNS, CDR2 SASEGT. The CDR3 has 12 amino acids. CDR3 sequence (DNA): TGTGCCAGCAAGGTGGGGGAGAACATTCAGTACTTC. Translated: CASKVGENIQYF.

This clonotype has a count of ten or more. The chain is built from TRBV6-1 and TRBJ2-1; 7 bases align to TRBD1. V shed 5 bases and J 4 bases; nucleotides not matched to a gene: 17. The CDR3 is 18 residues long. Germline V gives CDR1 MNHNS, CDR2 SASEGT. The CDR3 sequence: CASSRPGAGGLSYNEQFF. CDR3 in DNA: TGTGCCAGCAGTAGACCCGGGGCAGGGGGTTTAAGTTACAATGAGCAGTTCTTC.

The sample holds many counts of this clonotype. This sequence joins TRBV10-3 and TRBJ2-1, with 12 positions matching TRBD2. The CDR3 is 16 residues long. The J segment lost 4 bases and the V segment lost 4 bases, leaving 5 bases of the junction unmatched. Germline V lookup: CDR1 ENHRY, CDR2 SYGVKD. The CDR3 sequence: CAISAGTSGPYNEQFF. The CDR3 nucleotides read TGTGCCATCAGTGCTGGGACTAGCGGGCCGTACAATGAGCAGTTCTTC.

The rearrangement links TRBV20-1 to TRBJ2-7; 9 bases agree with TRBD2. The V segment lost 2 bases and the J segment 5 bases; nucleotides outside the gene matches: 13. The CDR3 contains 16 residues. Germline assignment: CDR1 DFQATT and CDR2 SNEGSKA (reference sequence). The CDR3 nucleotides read TGCAGTGCTAGAAAGGGGGCTAGCGGGATAGGGGACGAGCAGTACTTC. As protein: CSARKGASGIGDEQYF.

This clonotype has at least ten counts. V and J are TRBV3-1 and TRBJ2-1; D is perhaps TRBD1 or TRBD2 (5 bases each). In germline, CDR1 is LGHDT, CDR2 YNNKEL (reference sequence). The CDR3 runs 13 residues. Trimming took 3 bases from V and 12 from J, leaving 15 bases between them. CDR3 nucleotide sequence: TGTGCCAGCAGCCACCCACCGCCCGGGACGCAGTTCTTC. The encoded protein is CASSHPPPGTQFF.

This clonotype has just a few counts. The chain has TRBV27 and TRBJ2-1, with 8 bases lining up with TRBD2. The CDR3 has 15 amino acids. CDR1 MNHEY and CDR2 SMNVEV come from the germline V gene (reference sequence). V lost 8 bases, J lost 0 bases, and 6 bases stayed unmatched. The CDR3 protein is CASCPGTSSYNEQFF. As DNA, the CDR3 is TGTGCCAGCTGCCCCGGGACTAGCTCCTACAATGAGCAGTTCTTC.

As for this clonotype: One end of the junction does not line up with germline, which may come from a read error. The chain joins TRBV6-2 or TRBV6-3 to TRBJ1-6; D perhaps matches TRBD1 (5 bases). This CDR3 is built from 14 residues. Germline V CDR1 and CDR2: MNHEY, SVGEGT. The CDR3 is CVSSVDSNNSPLHF. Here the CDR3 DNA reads TGTGTCAGTAGTGTCGACAGCAATAATTCACCACTCCACTTT.

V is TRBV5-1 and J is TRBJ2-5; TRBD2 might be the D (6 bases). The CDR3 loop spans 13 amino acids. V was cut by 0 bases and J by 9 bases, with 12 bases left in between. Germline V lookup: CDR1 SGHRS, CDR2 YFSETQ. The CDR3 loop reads CASSLDSEGSQYF. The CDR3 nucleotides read TGCGCCAGCAGCTTGGATTCGGAGGGGTCCCAGTACTTC. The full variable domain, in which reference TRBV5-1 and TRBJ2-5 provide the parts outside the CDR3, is KAGVTQTPRYLIKTRGQQVTLSCSPISGHRSVSWYQQTPGQGLQFLFEYFSETQRNKGNFPGRFSGRQFSNSRSEMNVSTLELGDSALYLCASSLDSEGSQYFGPGTRLLVL.

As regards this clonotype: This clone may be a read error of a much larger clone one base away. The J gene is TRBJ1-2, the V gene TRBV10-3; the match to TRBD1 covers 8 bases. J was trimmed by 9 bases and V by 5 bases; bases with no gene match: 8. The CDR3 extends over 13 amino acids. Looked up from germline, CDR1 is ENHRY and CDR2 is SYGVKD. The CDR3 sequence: CAISPGQGSCYTF. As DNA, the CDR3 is TGTGCCATCAGTCCCGGACAGGGCTCATGCTACACCTTC.

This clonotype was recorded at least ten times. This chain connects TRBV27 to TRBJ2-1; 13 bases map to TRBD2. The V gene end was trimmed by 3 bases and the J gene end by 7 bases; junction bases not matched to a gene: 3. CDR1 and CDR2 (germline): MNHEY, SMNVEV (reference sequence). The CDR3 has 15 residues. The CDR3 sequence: CASSFGLAGANEQFF. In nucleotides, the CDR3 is TGTGCCAGCAGTTTCGGACTAGCGGGAGCAAATGAGCAGTTCTTC.

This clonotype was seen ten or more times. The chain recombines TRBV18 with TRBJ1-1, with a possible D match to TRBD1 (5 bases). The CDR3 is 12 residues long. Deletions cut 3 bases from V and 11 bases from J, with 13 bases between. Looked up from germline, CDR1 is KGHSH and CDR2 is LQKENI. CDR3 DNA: TGTGCCAGCTCACCCCAAGGTGGGGCGGCTTTCTTT. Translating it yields CASSPQGGAAFF.

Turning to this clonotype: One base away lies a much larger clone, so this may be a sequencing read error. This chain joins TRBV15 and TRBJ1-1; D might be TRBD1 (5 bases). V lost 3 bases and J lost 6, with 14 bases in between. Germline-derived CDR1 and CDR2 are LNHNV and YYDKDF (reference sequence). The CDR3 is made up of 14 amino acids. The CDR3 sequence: CATSREPQGPEAFF. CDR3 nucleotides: TGTGCCACCAGCAGGGAACCCCAGGGTCCTGAAGCTTTCTTT.

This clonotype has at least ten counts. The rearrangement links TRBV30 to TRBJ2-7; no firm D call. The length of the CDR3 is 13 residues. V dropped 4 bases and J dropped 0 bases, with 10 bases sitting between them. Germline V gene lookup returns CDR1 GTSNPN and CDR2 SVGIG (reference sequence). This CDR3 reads CAWMGGSSYEQYF. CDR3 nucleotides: TGTGCCTGGATGGGCGGCAGCTCCTACGAGCAGTACTTC.

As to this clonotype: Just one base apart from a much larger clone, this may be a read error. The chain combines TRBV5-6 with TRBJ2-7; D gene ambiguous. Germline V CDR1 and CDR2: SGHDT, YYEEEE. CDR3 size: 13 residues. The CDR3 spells CASSTTVSYDQYF. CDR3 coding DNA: TGTGCCAGCAGCACAACAGTTTCCTACGATCAGTACTTC.

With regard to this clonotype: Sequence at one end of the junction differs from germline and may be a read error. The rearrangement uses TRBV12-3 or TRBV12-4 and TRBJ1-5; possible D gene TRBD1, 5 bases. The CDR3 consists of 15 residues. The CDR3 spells CASSLGQNRNQPQHF. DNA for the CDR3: TGTGCCAGCAGTTTGGGGCAGAATAGAAATCAACCCCAGCATTTT.

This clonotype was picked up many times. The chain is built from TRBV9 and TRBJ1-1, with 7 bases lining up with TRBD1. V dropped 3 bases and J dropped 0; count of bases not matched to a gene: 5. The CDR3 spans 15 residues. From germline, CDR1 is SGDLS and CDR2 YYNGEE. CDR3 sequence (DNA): TGTGCCAGCAGCGCAACGGGACAGTTGAACACTGAAGCTTTCTTT. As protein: CASSATGQLNTEAFF.

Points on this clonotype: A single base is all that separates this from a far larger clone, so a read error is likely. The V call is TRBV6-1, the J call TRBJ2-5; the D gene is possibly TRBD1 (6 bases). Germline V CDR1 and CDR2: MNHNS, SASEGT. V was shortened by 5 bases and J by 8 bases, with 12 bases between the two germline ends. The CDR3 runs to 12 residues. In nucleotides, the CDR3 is TGTGCCAGCAGTTTACAGGGAGATACCCAGTACTTC. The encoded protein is CASSLQGDTQYF.

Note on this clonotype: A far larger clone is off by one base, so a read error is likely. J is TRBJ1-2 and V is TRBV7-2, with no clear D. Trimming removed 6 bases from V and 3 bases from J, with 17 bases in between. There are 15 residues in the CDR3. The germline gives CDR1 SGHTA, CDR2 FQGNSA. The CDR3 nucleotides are TGTGCCAGCAGGCACAACACGCTTGGAGACTATGGCTACACCTTC. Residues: CASRHNTLGDYGYTF.

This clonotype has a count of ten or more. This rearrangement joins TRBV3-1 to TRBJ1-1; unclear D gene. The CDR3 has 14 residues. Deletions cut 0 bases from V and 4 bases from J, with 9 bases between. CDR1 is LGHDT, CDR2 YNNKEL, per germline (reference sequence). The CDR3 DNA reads TGTGCCAGCAGCCAAGAAATTACCGGCACTGAAGCTTTCTTT. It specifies CASSQEITGTEAFF.

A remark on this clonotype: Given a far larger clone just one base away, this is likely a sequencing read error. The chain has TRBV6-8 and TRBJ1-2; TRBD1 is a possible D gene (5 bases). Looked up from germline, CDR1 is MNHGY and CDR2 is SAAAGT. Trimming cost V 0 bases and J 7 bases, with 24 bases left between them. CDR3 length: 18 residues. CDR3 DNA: TGTGCCAGCAGTTACTCCCGGGACGCCCGGGAGGCGAGGGTTGGCTACACCTTC. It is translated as CASSYSRDAREARVGYTF.

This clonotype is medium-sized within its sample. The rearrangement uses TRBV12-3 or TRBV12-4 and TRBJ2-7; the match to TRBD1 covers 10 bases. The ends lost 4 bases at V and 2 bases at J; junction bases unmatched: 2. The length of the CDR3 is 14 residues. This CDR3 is CASSSGTGAYEQYF. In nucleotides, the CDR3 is TGTGCCAGCAGTTCCGGGACAGGGGCCTACGAGCAGTACTTC.

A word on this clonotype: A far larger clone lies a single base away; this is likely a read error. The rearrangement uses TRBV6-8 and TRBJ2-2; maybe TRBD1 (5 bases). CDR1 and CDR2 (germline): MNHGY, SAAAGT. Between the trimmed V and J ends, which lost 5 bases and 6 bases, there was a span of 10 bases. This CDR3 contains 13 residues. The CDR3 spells CASSTQGSGELFF. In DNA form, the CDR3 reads TGTGCCAGCAGTACCCAGGGTTCCGGGGAGCTGTTTTTT.

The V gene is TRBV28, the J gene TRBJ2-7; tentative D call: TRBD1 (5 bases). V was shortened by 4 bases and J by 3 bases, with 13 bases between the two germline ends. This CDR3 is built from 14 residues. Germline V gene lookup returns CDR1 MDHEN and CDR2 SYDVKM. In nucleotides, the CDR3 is TGTGCCAGCAGTTCTCAGGGTATAAACTACGAGCAGTACTTC. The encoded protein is CASSSQGINYEQYF. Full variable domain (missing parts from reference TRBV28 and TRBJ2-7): DVKVTQSSRYLVKRTGEKVFLECVQDMDHENMFWYRQDPGLGLRLIYFSYDVKMKEKGDIPEGYSVSREKKERFSLILESASTNQTSMYLCASSSQGINYEQYFGPGTRLTVT.

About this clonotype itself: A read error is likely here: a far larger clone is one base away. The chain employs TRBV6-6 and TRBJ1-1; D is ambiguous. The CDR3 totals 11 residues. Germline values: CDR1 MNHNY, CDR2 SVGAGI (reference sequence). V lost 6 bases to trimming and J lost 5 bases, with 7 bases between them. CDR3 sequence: CASSLETEAFF. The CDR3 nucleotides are TGTGCCAGCAGCCTCGAAACTGAAGCTTTCTTT.

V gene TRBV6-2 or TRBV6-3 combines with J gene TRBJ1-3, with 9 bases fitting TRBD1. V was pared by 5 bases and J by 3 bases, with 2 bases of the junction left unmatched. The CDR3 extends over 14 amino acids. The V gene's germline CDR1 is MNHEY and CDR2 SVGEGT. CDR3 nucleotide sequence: TGTGCCAGCAGTCGACAGGGGGGTGGAAACACCATATATTTT. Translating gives CASSRQGGGNTIYF.